Listed here are 2 T cell receptor beta chains from one sample, sequenced in a study of T cell responses to AZD1222 COVID-19 vaccine. Sequenced by immunoSEQ multiplex PCR; TCRdb stores in-frame clones only, minus some. The profile covers approximately 75,000 clones, with around 86% appearing a single time and roughly 18% taken by the ten largest. The input for sequencing was peripheral blood, taken 28 days after the second AZD1222 dose. The receptor set was obtained from an adult who received the AZD1222 COVID-19 vaccine.

This chain connects TRBV2 to TRBJ2-5; no clear D. Germline V CDR1 and CDR2: SNHLY, FYNNEI. The length of the CDR3 is 14 residues. V lost 3 bases and J lost 1, with 9 bases in between. The CDR3, as DNA: TGTGCCAGCAGTGAGGGCTATGCCCAAGAGACCCAGTACTTC. It is translated as CASSEGYAQETQYF.

The rearrangement links TRBV7-2 to TRBJ1-1; the D is unclear. This CDR3 spans 14 amino acids. Deletions cut 1 base from V and 1 base from J, with 7 bases between. Germline CDR1 is SGHTA and CDR2 is FQGNSA. CDR3 nucleotide sequence: TGTGCCAGCAGCTTAGGCGGGCCGAACACTGAAGCTTTCTTT. Amino acids: CASSLGGPNTEAFF.